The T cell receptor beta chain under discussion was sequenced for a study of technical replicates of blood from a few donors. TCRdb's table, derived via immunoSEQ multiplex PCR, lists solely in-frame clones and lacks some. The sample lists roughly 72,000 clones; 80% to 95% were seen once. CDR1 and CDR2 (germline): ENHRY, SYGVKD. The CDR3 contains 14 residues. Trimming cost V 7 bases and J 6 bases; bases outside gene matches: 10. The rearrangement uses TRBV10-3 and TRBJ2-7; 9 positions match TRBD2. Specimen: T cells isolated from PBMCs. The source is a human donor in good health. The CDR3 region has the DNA TGTGCCATCAAAGGCGGCGGGAGGGTAGGCGAGCAGTACTTC. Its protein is CAIKGGGRVGEQYF.